The 14 T cell receptor beta chains listed next were all sequenced from one sample in a study of cytomegalovirus exposure and HLA in healthy donors. The PCR had 60 Vbeta and 13 Jbeta primers. The table came from immunoSEQ multiplex PCR; TCRdb's copy has only in-frame clones and leaves some out. There are 170,000 or so clones in the sample; approximately 80% occur only once, and 0.65% lies in the top ten. Sequenced input: PBMCs. The receptor set was obtained from a boy aged 5 to 17 in good health and CMV-seronegative.

The chain employs TRBV6-6 and TRBJ2-5; D is uncertain. The CDR3 contains 12 residues. V lost 2 bases and J 5 bases, leaving 6 bases between the germline ends. Germline-derived CDR1 and CDR2 are MNHNY and SVGAGI (reference sequence). CDR3 sequence reads: CASSYPLETQYF. Here the CDR3 DNA reads TGTGCCAGCAGTTACCCCCTTGAGACCCAGTACTTC.

The chain couples TRBV7-9 to TRBJ2-1, with D tentatively TRBD1 (6 bases). Per germline, CDR1 SEHNR and CDR2 FQNEAQ (reference sequence). The CDR3 extends over 14 amino acids. V was clipped by 5 bases and J by 8 bases, with 16 bases between them. CDR3 amino acids: CASSVGTGLHEQFF. The CDR3 nucleotides read TGTGCCAGCAGCGTAGGAACAGGGCTTCATGAGCAGTTCTTC.

This sequence joins TRBV4-2 and TRBJ1-6, with D uncertain. Germline loops: CDR1 LGHNA, CDR2 YNFKEQ. The CDR3 is 17 amino acids. Trimming left V 0 bases short and J 5 bases short, with 14 bases between. The CDR3 sequence is CASSQDRSALNNSPLHF. The CDR3, as DNA: TGTGCCAGCAGCCAAGATCGCAGCGCACTCAATAATTCACCCCTCCACTTT.

This rearrangement joins TRBV7-6 to TRBJ2-5, with D maybe TRBD1 (6 bases). Germline V gene lookup returns CDR1 SGHVS and CDR2 FNYEAQ. V lost 3 bases and J 5 bases, leaving 16 bases between the germline ends. The CDR3 length is 15 residues. CDR3 nucleotide sequence: TGTGCCAGCAGCTTGGGGGCCAAGGTCAGGGAGACCCAGTACTTC. Its protein product is CASSLGAKVRETQYF.

This clone has just one count. The gene calls are TRBV9 and TRBJ2-7; TRBD1 is a possible D gene (6 bases). Trimming pared 0 bases from V and 4 bases from J, leaving 8 bases between. From germline, CDR1 is SGDLS and CDR2 YYNGEE. The CDR3 is made up of 13 amino acids. This chain's CDR3 is CASSVGDNYEQYF. The CDR3 DNA follows: TGTGCCAGCAGCGTAGGGGACAATTACGAGCAGTACTTC. The full variable domain, completed using reference TRBV9 and TRBJ2-7, is DSGVTQTPKHLITATGQRVTLRCSPRSGDLSVYWYQQSLDQGLQFLIQYYNGEERAKGNILERFSAQQFPDLHSELNLSSLELGDSALYFCASSVGDNYEQYFGPGTRLTVT.

This chain links TRBV2 with TRBJ1-4; D is perhaps TRBD1 (5 bases). This CDR3 is built from 13 residues. V was shortened by 2 bases and J by 13 bases, with 14 bases between the two germline ends. Germline V gene data show CDR1 as SNHLY and CDR2 as FYNNEI. The CDR3 coding sequence is TGTGCCAGCAGTGAATTGAGGCAGGGTGGACTGTTTTTT. Translation: CASSELRQGGLFF.

This rearrangement joins TRBV19 to TRBJ2-7; D may be TRBD2 (6 bases). The CDR3 contains 15 residues. From germline, CDR1 is LNHDA and CDR2 SQIVND (reference sequence). Trimming removed 8 bases at V and 6 bases at J, with 23 bases between. In DNA, the CDR3 is TGTGCCAGTCGCAACACCTGGGACTCCCTCGGCGAGCAGTACTTC. This gives the protein CASRNTWDSLGEQYF.

This chain links TRBV6-5 with TRBJ1-1; no definite D call. V was cut by 2 bases and J by 1 base, with 8 bases left in between. CDR1 is MNHEY and CDR2 is SVGAGI in the germline V gene. This CDR3 comprises 14 residues. Here the CDR3 reads CASSYGRRNTEAFF. CDR3 sequence (DNA): TGTGCCAGCAGTTACGGGAGGCGGAACACTGAAGCTTTCTTT.

Concerning this clone itself: Other DNA variants within this sample encode the same CDR3. The V gene is TRBV7-9, the J gene TRBJ1-1; D gene ambiguous. CDR3 length equals 13 residues. Trimming took off 0 bases at V and 2 bases at J, with 4 bases between the two ends. Germline values: CDR1 SEHNR, CDR2 FQNEAQ (reference sequence). The CDR3, as DNA: TGTGCCAGCAGCTTAGCAATAAACACTGAAGCTTTCTTT. This sequence encodes CASSLAINTEAFF.

The chain joins TRBV6-6 to TRBJ2-1; 7 nucleotides agree with TRBD2. The CDR3 is made up of 15 amino acids. V was clipped by 2 bases and J by 4 bases; unmatched bases: 5. Germline values: CDR1 MNHNY, CDR2 SVGAGI (reference sequence). The CDR3 here is CASSYTGGPYNEQFF. CDR3 bases: TGTGCCAGCAGTTACACGGGAGGCCCGTACAATGAGCAGTTCTTC.

This clone was seen more than once but under ten times. This chain connects TRBV2 to TRBJ1-1; possibly TRBD1 for D (5 bases). CDR1 and CDR2 from the germline V gene are SNHLY and FYNNEI. This CDR3 spans 14 amino acids. Between the trimmed V and J ends, which lost 4 bases and 5 bases, there was a span of 14 bases. Written as DNA, the CDR3 is TGTGCCAGCAGTGCCCCCGGGGGTAGGACTGAAGCTTTCTTT. Translating gives CASSAPGGRTEAFF.

The V and J genes are TRBV7-9 and TRBJ1-3; no definite D call. This CDR3 comprises 14 residues. The germline gives CDR1 SEHNR, CDR2 FQNEAQ (reference sequence). Trimming took 2 bases from V and 2 from J, leaving 7 bases between them. The CDR3 sequence is CASSLSGAGNTIYF. The CDR3 bases are TGTGCCAGCAGCTTAAGCGGGGCTGGAAACACCATATATTTT.

The V gene is TRBV5-1, the J gene TRBJ2-3; 9 bases line up with TRBD1. This CDR3 region has 15 residues. CDR1 and CDR2 from the germline V gene are SGHRS and YFSETQ. Germline trimming cut 0 bases from V and 5 bases from J; bases unmatched to any gene: 4. CDR3 coding DNA: TGCGCCAGCAGCTTGGTGGGGACAGGGTTAGATACGCAGTATTTT. Residues: CASSLVGTGLDTQYF.

The chain joins TRBV30 to TRBJ1-1; 7 nucleotides match TRBD1. Germline CDR1 and CDR2: GTSNPN and SVGIG (reference sequence). The ends lost 7 bases at V and 4 bases at J; junction bases unmatched: 12. The CDR3 runs to 14 residues. The CDR3 DNA reads as TGTGCCTCTTACGACAGGGCTTGGAGCACTGAAGCTTTCTTT. This translates into CASYDRAWSTEAFF.